This TCR beta chain appears in the sequencing data of a study of control samples from healthy donors and cancer patients. After removal of 4 bases from V and 2 bases from J, the junction contained 1 base not matched to a gene. This CDR3 is 13 amino acids long. From germline, CDR1 is LGHDT and CDR2 YNNKEL (reference sequence). The assay was immunoSEQ multiplex PCR, and TCRdb's table has in-frame clones only and misses some. The sample holds roughly 100,000 clones; around nine tenths are singletons and the top ten take about a fifth. This clonotype was sampled from a man aged 55 to 70 with lung cancer. The V and J genes are TRBV3-1 (or the pseudogene TRBV3-2) and TRBJ2-7, with 8 bases that match TRBD1. The sample taken for sequencing was PBMCs. The CDR3 bases are TGTGCCAGCAGCCGGACAGGGCCCTACGAGCAGTACTTC. It yields the protein CASSRTGPYEQYF.